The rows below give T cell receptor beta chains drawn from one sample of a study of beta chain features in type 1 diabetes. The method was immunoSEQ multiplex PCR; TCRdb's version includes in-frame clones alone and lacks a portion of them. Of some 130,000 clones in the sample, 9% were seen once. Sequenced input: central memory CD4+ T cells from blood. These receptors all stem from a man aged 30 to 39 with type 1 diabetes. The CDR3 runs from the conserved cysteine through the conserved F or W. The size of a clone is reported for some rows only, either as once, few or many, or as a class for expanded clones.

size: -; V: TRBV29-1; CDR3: CSVEWGGQGDTEALF
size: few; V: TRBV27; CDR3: CASSFPRTRNYGYTF
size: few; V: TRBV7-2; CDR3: CASSLAAGTNYEQYF
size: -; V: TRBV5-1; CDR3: CASSLGYYEQYF
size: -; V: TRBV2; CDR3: CAVRRTGWDYGYTF
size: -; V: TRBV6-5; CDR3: CASSSTTGYAYNEQFF
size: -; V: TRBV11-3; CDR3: CASSRQDTEAFF
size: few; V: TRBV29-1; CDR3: CSGGMNTEAFF
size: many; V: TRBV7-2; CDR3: CASSPRTGGKNEQFF
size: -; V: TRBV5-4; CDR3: CASSLGQGYYNEQFF
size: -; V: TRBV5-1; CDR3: CASSKPGTGITNEKLFF
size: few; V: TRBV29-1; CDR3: CSGGGQGYGYTF
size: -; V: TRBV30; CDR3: CAWSPQGAEPQHF
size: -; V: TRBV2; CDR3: CASIQSTGGNQPQHF
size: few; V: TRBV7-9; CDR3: CASSLRTSVETQYF
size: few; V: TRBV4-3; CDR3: CASSQTTSGGETQYF
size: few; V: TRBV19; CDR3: CASSTDRALWPQHF
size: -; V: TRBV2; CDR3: CASSVTGVEHEQFF
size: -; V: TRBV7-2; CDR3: CASSLVPGRIEKLFF
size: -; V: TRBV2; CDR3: CASSMDRNTIYF
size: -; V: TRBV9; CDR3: CASSAGTGERGYTF
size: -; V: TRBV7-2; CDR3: CASSTKQGDSVAGELFF
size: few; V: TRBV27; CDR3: CASSFGTGETQYF
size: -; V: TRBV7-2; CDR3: CASSPWTGKGYTF
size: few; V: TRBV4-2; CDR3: CASSQAGGGNTQYF
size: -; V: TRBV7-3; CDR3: CASSLTADTDTQYF
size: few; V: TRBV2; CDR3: CASRPGQGAPAQYF
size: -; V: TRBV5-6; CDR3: CASSPLAGGSNTQYF